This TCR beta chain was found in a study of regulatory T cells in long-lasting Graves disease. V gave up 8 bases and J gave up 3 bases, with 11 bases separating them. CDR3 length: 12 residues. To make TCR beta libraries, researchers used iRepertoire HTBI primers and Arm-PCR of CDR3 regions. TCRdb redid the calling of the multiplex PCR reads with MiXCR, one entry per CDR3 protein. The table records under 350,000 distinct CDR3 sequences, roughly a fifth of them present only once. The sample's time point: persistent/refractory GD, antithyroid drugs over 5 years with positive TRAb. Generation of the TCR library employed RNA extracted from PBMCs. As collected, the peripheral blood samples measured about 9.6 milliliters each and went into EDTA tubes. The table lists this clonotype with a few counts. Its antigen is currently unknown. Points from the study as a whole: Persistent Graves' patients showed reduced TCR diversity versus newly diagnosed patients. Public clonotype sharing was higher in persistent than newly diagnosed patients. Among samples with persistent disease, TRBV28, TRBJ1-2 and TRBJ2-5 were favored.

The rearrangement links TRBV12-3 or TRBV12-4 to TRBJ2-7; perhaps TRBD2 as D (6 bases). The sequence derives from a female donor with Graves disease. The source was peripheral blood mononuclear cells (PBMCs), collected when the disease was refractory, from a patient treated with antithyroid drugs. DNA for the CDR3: TGTGCCAGCGCGCGGGAAGACTACGAGCAGTACTTC. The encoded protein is CASAREDYEQYF.